These T cell receptor beta chains were read from a single sample in a study of T cells after yellow fever vaccination. TCRdb itself ran the 5' RACE reads through MiXCR, one entry per CDR3 protein. The sample carries just under 600,000 distinct CDR3 sequences, about 13% recorded once. This sample comprised PBMCs, obtained on the day of the yellow fever booster vaccination. Receptors originate from a young man who received the YFV17D yellow fever vaccine. The CDR3 runs from the conserved cysteine through the conserved F or W. The D gene is left open where the match is weak. Where a row states a size, it is once, few, many or the class of an expanded clone; other rows omit it.

j_gene: TRBJ2-5
d_gene: NA
v_gene: TRBV5-1
abundance: few
CDR3aa: CASSLMMNAQETQYF
CDR3nt: TGCGCCAGCAGCTTGATGATGAACGCCCAAGAGACCCAGTACTTC

j_gene: TRBJ2-5
d_gene: NA
v_gene: TRBV5-1
abundance: few
CDR3aa: CASSFLAEETQYF
CDR3nt: TGCGCCAGCAGCTTTTTAGCGGAAGAGACCCAGTACTTC

j_gene: TRBJ1-1
d_gene: NA
v_gene: TRBV30
abundance: NA
CDR3aa: CAWKGKTEAFF
CDR3nt: TGTGCCTGGAAGGGTAAGACTGAAGCTTTCTTT

j_gene: TRBJ2-7
d_gene: NA
v_gene: TRBV7-2
abundance: NA
CDR3aa: CASSLSRATYEQYF
CDR3nt: TGTGCCAGCAGCTTGTCCAGGGCGACCTACGAGCAGTACTTC

j_gene: TRBJ2-1
d_gene: NA
v_gene: TRBV28
abundance: few
CDR3aa: CASSLTGSGYNEQFF
CDR3nt: TGTGCCAGCAGTTTGACCGGGTCCGGGTACAATGAGCAGTTCTTC

j_gene: TRBJ2-7
d_gene: NA
v_gene: TRBV5-6
abundance: NA
CDR3aa: CASSSPGEGYEQYF
CDR3nt: TGTGCCAGCAGCTCGCCCGGGGAAGGGTACGAGCAGTACTTC

j_gene: TRBJ1-6
d_gene: NA
v_gene: TRBV19
abundance: NA
CDR3aa: CASSIVTRGWGNSPLHF
CDR3nt: TGTGCCAGTAGTATAGTAACCAGGGGATGGGGTAATTCACCCCTCCACTTT

j_gene: TRBJ2-1
d_gene: NA
v_gene: TRBV7-2
abundance: many
CDR3aa: CASSLGPANEQFF
CDR3nt: TGTGCCAGCAGCCTGGGACCAGCCAATGAGCAGTTCTTC

j_gene: TRBJ2-1
d_gene: NA
v_gene: TRBV10-3
abundance: few
CDR3aa: CAAVPASFNEQFF
CDR3nt: TGTGCCGCCGTCCCGGCTAGTTTCAATGAGCAGTTCTTC

j_gene: TRBJ2-1
d_gene: TRBD2
v_gene: TRBV29-1
abundance: NA
CDR3aa: CSVDIGIAGGLLGYNEQFF
CDR3nt: TGCAGCGTTGATATCGGTATTGCGGGAGGGCTCTTGGGTTACAATGAGCAGTTCTTC

j_gene: TRBJ2-3
d_gene: TRBD2
v_gene: TRBV20-1
abundance: NA
CDR3aa: CSQEGGGASGRVDTQYF
CDR3nt: TGCAGTCAAGAGGGGGGGGGGGCTAGCGGGAGGGTAGATACGCAGTATTTT

j_gene: TRBJ1-4
d_gene: TRBD1
v_gene: TRBV20-1
abundance: few
CDR3aa: CSVRREQGARGKLFF
CDR3nt: TGCAGTGTCAGGAGAGAACAGGGGGCCAGGGGAAAACTGTTTTTT

j_gene: TRBJ1-5
d_gene: TRBD1
v_gene: TRBV20-1
abundance: NA
CDR3aa: CSARLRTGWDQPQHF
CDR3nt: TGCAGTGCTAGACTTAGGACAGGGTGGGATCAGCCCCAGCATTTT

j_gene: TRBJ1-5
d_gene: NA
v_gene: TRBV19
abundance: NA
CDR3aa: CASSTTGLGNQPQHF
CDR3nt: TGTGCCAGTAGTACCACAGGGTTGGGCAATCAGCCCCAGCATTTT

j_gene: TRBJ2-3
d_gene: TRBD2
v_gene: TRBV3-1
abundance: NA
CDR3aa: CATSPAGVTDTQYF
CDR3nt: TGTGCCACCTCCCCAGCGGGAGTAACAGATACGCAGTATTTT

j_gene: TRBJ2-1
d_gene: NA
v_gene: TRBV6-1
abundance: NA
CDR3aa: CASSPLGPEFIEQFF
CDR3nt: TGTGCCAGCAGTCCCCTGGGGCCCGAGTTCATTGAGCAGTTCTTC

j_gene: TRBJ2-2
d_gene: NA
v_gene: TRBV20-1
abundance: few
CDR3aa: CSASYGMELFF
CDR3nt: TGCAGTGCCAGCTACGGGATGGAGCTGTTTTTT

j_gene: TRBJ2-3
d_gene: NA
v_gene: TRBV7-9
abundance: NA
CDR3aa: CASSLEAGNTQYF
CDR3nt: TGTGCCAGCAGCTTAGAGGCGGGGAATACGCAGTATTTT

j_gene: TRBJ2-1
d_gene: TRBD2
v_gene: TRBV4-3
abundance: few
CDR3aa: CASSDTSGSGNEQFF
CDR3nt: TGCGCCAGCAGCGATACTAGCGGGAGTGGGAATGAGCAGTTCTTC

j_gene: TRBJ1-1
d_gene: NA
v_gene: TRBV18
abundance: many
CDR3aa: CASSPTAQNTEAFF
CDR3nt: TGTGCCAGCTCACCAACGGCCCAGAACACTGAAGCTTTCTTT

j_gene: TRBJ1-4
d_gene: TRBD1
v_gene: TRBV5-4
abundance: few
CDR3aa: CASSSDRGLNEKLFF
CDR3nt: TGTGCCAGCAGCTCGGACAGGGGGCTTAATGAAAAACTGTTTTTT

j_gene: TRBJ2-5
d_gene: NA
v_gene: TRBV5-1
abundance: few
CDR3aa: CASSLGILETQYF
CDR3nt: TGCGCCAGCAGCCTGGGAATTCTCGAGACCCAGTACTTC

j_gene: TRBJ2-7
d_gene: TRBD2
v_gene: TRBV20-1
abundance: NA
CDR3aa: CSAGAGGTYEQYF
CDR3nt: TGCAGTGCTGGAGCGGGAGGTACCTACGAGCAGTACTTC

j_gene: TRBJ2-3
d_gene: NA
v_gene: TRBV15
abundance: NA
CDR3aa: CATSRALEGTDTQYF
CDR3nt: TGTGCCACCAGCAGAGCCCTGGAGGGCACAGATACGCAGTATTTT

j_gene: TRBJ1-1
d_gene: NA
v_gene: TRBV5-6
abundance: NA
CDR3aa: CASSIDRIDTEAFF
CDR3nt: TGTGCCAGCAGCATCGACAGGATTGACACTGAAGCTTTCTTT

j_gene: TRBJ1-1
d_gene: TRBD1
v_gene: TRBV12-3/TRBV12-4
abundance: NA
CDR3aa: CASSGGQGAIFTEAFF
CDR3nt: TGTGCCAGCAGTGGGGGACAGGGGGCGATTTTCACTGAAGCTTTCTTT

j_gene: TRBJ1-1
d_gene: NA
v_gene: TRBV7-8
abundance: many
CDR3aa: CASSLGGRNTEAFF
CDR3nt: TGCGCCAGCAGCTTGGGAGGACGGAACACTGAAGCTTTCTTT

j_gene: TRBJ2-5
d_gene: NA
v_gene: TRBV10-3
abundance: NA
CDR3aa: CAISEGLGPQETQYF
CDR3nt: TGTGCCATCAGTGAGGGACTGGGACCACAAGAGACCCAGTACTTC

j_gene: TRBJ2-1
d_gene: TRBD2
v_gene: TRBV20-1
abundance: few
CDR3aa: CCARDRETSGIYNEQFF
CDR3nt: TGCTGTGCTAGAGATCGGGAAACTAGCGGAATCTACAATGAGCAGTTCTTC

j_gene: TRBJ2-1
d_gene: TRBD1
v_gene: TRBV20-1
abundance: NA
CDR3aa: CSAPHDRAGQFF
CDR3nt: TGCAGTGCTCCCCACGACAGGGCGGGTCAGTTCTTC